This T cell receptor beta chain derives from a study of T cell changes during pregnancy in multiple sclerosis. The assay was immunoSEQ multiplex PCR, and TCRdb's table has in-frame clones only and misses some. Seen here are roughly 59,000 clones, just under 95% observed once, and the top ten hold 0.36%. Germline CDR1 reads MNHEY; CDR2 reads SMNVEV (reference sequence). The V end was cut by 3 bases, the J end by 3 bases, with 12 bases between. The CDR3 spans 15 residues. This chain joins TRBV27 and TRBJ1-5, with D tentatively TRBD1 (6 bases). The specimen comprised CD4+ T cells from peripheral blood mononuclear cells, sampled before pregnancy. This TCR was recovered from a female donor with multiple sclerosis, enrolled in a pregnancy study. The DNA of the CDR3 is TGTGCCAGCAGTTTTTCAGGGGCTTACAATCAGCCCCAGCATTTT. It yields the protein CASSFSGAYNQPQHF.